This paragraph covers one T cell receptor (beta chain) sequence. Antigen: not known. Compared with germline, one end of the junction differs, possibly owing to a read error. The V gene's germline CDR1 is MDHEN and CDR2 SYDVKM. The length of the CDR3 is 15 residues. The record originates from a study of blood T cells in healthy people across ages. Study overall: T cells yielded about one barcoded beta molecule per two cells through template switching.

Extractions gave at least 5 micrograms of total RNA per sample. For the second PCR, which ran for 7 to 11 cycles, a sample-barcoded 5' primer and a J-beta primer mix were used. With 12 random nucleotides, a template-switch adaptor tagged each individual cDNA molecule. TCRdb ran MiXCR on the 5' RACE reads and lists one entry per CDR3 protein. Here the sample spans about 1.8 million distinct CDR3 sequences, about 50% being singletons. Study outcomes and limitations: Diversity figures derived from one million T cells were judged to underestimate the true value.

The chain is built from TRBV28 and TRBJ2-5, with 12 bases matching TRBD1. The sequence was obtained from a woman aged 40 to 55 in good health. Sequenced: blood. Here the CDR3 reads CTSSSGTGGAETQYF. The CDR3 DNA follows: TGTACCAGCAGTTCAGGGACAGGGGGCGCGGAGACCCAGTACTTC.